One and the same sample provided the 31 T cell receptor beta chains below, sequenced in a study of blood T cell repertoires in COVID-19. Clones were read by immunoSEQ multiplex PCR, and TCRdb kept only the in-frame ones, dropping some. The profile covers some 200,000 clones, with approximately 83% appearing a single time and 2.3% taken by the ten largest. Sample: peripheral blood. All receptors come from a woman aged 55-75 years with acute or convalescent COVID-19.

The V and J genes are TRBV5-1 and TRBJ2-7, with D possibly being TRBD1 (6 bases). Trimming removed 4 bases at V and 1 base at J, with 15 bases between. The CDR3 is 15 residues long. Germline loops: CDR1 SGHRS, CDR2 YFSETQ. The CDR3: CASSSRGRSSYEQYF. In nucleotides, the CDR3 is TGCGCCAGCAGCAGCAGGGGTCGGTCTTCCTACGAGCAGTACTTC.

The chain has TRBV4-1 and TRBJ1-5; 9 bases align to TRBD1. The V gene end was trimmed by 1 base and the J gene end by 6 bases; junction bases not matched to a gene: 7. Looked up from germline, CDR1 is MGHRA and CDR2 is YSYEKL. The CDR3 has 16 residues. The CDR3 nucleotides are TGCGCCAGCAGCCAAGTACCCGGGACAGGGCTTCAGCCCCAGCATTTT. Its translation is CASSQVPGTGLQPQHF.

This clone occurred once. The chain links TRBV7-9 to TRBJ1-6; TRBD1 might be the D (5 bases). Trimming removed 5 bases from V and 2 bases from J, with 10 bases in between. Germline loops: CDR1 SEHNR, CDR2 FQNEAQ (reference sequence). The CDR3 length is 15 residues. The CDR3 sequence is CASSLGGTYNSPLHF. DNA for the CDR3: TGTGCCAGCAGCCTCGGGGGGACCTATAATTCACCCCTCCACTTT.

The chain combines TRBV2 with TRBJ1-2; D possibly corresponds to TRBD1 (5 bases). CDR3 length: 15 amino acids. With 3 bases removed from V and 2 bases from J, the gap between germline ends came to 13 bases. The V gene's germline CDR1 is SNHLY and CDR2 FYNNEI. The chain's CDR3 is CASSEGFGGNYGYTF. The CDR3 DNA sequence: TGTGCCAGCAGTGAGGGATTTGGGGGGAACTATGGCTACACCTTC.

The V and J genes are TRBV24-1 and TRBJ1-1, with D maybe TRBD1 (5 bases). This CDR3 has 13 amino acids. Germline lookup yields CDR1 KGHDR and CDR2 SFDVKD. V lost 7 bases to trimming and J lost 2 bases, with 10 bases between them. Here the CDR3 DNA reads TGTGCCACCAGAGCGACAGATAACACTGAAGCTTTCTTT. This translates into CATRATDNTEAFF.

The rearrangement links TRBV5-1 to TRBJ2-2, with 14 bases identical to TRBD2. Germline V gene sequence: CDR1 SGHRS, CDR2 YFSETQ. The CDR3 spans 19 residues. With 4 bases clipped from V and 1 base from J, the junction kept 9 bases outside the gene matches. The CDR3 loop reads CASSVTGTSGGLNTGELFF. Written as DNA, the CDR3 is TGCGCCAGCAGCGTCACCGGGACTAGCGGGGGCCTGAACACCGGGGAGCTGTTTTTT.

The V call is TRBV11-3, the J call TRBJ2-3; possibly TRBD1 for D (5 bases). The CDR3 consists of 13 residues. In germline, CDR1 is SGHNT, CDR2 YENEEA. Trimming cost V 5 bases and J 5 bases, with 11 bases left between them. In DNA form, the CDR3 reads TGTGCCAGCAGCCAAATAAGGGGAGATACGCAGTATTTT. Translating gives CASSQIRGDTQYF.

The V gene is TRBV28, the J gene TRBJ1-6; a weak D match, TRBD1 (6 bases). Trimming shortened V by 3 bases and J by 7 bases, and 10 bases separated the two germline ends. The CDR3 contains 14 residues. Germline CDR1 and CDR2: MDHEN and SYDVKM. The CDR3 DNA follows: TGTGCCAGCAGTTTCGGGACACAAAATTCACCCCTCCACTTT. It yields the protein CASSFGTQNSPLHF.

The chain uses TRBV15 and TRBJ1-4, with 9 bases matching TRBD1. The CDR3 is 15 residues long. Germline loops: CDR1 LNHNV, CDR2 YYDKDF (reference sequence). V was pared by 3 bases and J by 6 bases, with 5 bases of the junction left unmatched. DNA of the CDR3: TGTGCCACCAGCAGGGGGGGGGACAGGGATGAAAAACTGTTTTTT. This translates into CATSRGGDRDEKLFF.

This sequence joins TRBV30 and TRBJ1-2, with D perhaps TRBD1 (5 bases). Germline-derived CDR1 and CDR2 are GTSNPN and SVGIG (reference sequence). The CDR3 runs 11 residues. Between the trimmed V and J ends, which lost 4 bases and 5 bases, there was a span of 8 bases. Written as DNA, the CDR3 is TGTGCCTGGACTAGGGGATATGGCTACACCTTC. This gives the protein CAWTRGYGYTF. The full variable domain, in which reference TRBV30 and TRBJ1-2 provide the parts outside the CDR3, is SQTIHQWPATLVQPVGSPLSLECTVEGTSNPNLYWYRQAAGRGLQLLFYSVGIGQISSEVPQNLSASRPQDRQFILSSKKLLLSDSGFYLCAWTRGYGYTFGSGTRLTVV.

CDR3 sequence (DNA): TGTGCCAGCTCTAGGGGGGGCACTGAAGCTTTCTTT. Its translation: CASSRGGTEAFF. This chain links TRBV18 with TRBJ1-1, with D possibly matching TRBD1 (6 bases). Trimming stripped 6 bases from V and 4 bases from J, with 9 bases between. This CDR3 is built from 12 residues. CDR1 KGHSH and CDR2 LQKENI come from the germline V gene. The full variable domain, completed using reference TRBV18 and TRBJ1-1, is NAGVMQNPRHLVRRRGQEARLRCSPMKGHSHVYWYRQLPEEGLKFMVYLQKENIIDESGMPKERFSAEFPKEGPSILRIQQVVRGDSAAYFCASSRGGTEAFFGQGTRLTVV.

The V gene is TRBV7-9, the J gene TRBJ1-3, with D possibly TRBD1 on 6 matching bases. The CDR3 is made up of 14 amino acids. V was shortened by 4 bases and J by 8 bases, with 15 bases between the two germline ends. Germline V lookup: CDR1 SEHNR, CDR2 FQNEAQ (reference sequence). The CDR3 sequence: CASSSTRGVDTIYF. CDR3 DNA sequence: TGTGCCAGCAGCTCGACCAGGGGCGTGGACACCATATATTTT. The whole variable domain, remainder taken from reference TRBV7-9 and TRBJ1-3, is DTGVSQNPRHKITKRGQNVTFRCDPISEHNRLYWYRQTLGQGPEFLTYFQNEAQLEKSRLLSDRFSAERPKGSFSTLEIQRTEQGDSAMYLCASSSTRGVDTIYFGEGSWLTVV.

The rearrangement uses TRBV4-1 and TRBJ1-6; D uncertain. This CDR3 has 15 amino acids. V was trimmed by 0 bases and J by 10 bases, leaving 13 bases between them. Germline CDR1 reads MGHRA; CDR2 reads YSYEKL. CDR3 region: CASSQEGSGRSPLHF. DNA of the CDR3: TGCGCCAGCAGCCAAGAAGGCTCTGGGAGGTCACCCCTCCACTTT.

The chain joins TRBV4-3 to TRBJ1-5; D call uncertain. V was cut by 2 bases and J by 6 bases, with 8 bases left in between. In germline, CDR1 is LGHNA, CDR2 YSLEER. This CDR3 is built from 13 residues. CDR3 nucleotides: TGCGCCAGCAGCCAAACTTGGAGTCAGCCCCAGCATTTT. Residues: CASSQTWSQPQHF.

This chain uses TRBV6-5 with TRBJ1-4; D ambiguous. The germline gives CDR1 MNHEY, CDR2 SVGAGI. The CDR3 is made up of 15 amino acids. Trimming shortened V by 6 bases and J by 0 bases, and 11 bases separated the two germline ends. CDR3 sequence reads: CASRAGGATNEKLFF. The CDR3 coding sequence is TGTGCCAGCAGGGCGGGTGGGGCAACTAATGAAAAACTGTTTTTT.

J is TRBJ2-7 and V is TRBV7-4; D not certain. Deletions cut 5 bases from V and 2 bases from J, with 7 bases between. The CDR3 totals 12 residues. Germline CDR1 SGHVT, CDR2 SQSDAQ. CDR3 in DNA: TGTGCCAGCAGCCCCCAAACCTACGAGCAGTACTTC. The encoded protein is CASSPQTYEQYF.

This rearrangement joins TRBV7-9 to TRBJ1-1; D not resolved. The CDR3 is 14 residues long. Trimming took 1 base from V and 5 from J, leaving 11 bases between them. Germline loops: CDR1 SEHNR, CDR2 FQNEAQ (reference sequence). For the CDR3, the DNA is TGTGCCAGCAGCTTAGGAGGGTTGATTACTGAAGCTTTCTTT. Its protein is CASSLGGLITEAFF.

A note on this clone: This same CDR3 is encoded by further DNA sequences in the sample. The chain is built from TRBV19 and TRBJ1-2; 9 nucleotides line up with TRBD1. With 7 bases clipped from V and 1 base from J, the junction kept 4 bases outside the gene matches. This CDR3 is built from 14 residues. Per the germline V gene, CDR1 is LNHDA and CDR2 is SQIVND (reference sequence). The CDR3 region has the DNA TGTGCCAGTACCCCGGACAGGGGTAACTATGGCTACACCTTC. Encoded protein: CASTPDRGNYGYTF.

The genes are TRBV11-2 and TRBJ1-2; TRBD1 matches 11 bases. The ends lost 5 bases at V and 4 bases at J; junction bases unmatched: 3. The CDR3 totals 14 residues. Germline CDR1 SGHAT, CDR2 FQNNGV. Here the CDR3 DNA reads TGTGCCAGCAGCCCGGGGACAGGGGGCTATGGCTACACCTTC. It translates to CASSPGTGGYGYTF.

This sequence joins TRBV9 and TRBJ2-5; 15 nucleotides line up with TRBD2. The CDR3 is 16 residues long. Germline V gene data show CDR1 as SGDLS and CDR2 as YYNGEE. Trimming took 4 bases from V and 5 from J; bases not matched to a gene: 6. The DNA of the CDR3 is TGTGCCAGCAGCCCTAGGACTAGCGGGGGGGCGGAGACCCAGTACTTC. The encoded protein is CASSPRTSGGAETQYF.

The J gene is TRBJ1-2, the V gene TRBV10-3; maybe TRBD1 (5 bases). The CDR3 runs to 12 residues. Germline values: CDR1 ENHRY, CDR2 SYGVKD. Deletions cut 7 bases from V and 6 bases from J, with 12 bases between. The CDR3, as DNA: TGTGCCATCAATGGCAGGGCCGATGGCTACACCTTC. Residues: CAINGRADGYTF.

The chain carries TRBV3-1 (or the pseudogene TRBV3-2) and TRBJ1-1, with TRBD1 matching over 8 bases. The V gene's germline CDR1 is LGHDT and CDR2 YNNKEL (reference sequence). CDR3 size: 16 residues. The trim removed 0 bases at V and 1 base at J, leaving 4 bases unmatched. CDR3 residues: CASSQEGTGTNTEAFF. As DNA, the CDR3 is TGTGCCAGCAGCCAAGAAGGGACAGGCACGAACACTGAAGCTTTCTTT.

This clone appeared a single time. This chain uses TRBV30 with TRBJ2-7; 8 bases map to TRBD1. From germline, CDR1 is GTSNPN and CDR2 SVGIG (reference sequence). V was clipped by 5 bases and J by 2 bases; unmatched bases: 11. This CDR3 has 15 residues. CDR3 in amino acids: CAWGLGQGAPYEQYF. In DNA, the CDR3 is TGTGCCTGGGGCCTTGGGCAGGGGGCTCCCTACGAGCAGTACTTC.

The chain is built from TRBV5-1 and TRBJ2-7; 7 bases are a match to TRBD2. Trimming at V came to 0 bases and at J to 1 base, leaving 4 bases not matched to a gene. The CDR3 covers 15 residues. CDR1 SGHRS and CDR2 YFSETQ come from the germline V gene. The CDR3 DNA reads TGCGCCAGCAGCTTGGCCGGCGGGGGATCCTACGAGCAGTACTTC. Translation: CASSLAGGGSYEQYF. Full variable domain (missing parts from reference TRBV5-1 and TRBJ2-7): KAGVTQTPRYLIKTRGQQVTLSCSPISGHRSVSWYQQTPGQGLQFLFEYFSETQRNKGNFPGRFSGRQFSNSRSEMNVSTLELGDSALYLCASSLAGGGSYEQYFGPGTRLTVT.

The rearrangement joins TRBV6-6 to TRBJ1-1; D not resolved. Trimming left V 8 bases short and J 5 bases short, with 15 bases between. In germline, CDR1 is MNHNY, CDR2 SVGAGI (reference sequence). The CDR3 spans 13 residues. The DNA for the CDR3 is TGTGCCAGCCAAGAGGGAGGAAAAACTGAAGCTTTCTTT. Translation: CASQEGGKTEAFF.

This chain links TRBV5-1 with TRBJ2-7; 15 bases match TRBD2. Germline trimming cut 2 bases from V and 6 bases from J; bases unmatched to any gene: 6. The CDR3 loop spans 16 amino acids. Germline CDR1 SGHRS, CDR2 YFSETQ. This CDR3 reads CASSFTGLAGGSEQYF. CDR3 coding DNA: TGCGCCAGCAGCTTTACTGGACTAGCGGGGGGGAGCGAGCAGTACTTC.

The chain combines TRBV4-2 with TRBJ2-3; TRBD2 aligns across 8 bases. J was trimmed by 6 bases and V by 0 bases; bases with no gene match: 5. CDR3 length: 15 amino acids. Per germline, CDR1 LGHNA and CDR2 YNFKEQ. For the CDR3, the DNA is TGTGCCAGCAGCCAAGATTCGGGGGGGCCCGATACGCAGTATTTT. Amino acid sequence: CASSQDSGGPDTQYF.

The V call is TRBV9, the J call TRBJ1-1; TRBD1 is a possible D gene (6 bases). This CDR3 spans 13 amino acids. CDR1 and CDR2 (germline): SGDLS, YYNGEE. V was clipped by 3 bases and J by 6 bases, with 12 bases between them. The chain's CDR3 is CASSARDTAEAFF. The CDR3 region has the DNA TGTGCCAGCAGCGCCCGGGACACCGCTGAAGCTTTCTTT.

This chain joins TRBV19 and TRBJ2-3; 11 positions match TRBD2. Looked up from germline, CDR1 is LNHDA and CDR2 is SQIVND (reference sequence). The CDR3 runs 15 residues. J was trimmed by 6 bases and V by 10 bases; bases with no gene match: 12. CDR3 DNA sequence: TGTGCCAACAACCCAGGACTAGCGGGTAGTGATACGCAGTATTTT. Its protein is CANNPGLAGSDTQYF. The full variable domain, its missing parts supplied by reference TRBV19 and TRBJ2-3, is DGGITQSPKYLFRKEGQNVTLSCEQNLNHDAMYWYRQDPGQGLRLIYYSQIVNDFQKGDIAEGYSVSREKKESFPLTVTSAQKNPTAFYLCANNPGLAGSDTQYFGPGTRLTVL.

The CDR3 DNA follows: TGCGCCAGCCCGACAGGGGGAAATCAGCCCCAGCATTTT. It translates to CASPTGGNQPQHF. V and J are TRBV10-1 and TRBJ1-5; 9 positions match TRBD1. V was pared by 8 bases and J by 4 bases, with 3 bases of the junction left unmatched. This CDR3 is 13 amino acids long. CDR1 is WNHNN and CDR2 is SYGVQD in the germline V gene (reference sequence).

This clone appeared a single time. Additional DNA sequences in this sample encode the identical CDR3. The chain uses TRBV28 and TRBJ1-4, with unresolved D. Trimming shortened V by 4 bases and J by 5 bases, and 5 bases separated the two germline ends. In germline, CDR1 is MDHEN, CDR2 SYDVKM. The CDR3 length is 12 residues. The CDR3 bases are TGTGCCAGCAGTTCCAGAAATGAAAAACTGTTTTTT. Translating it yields CASSSRNEKLFF.